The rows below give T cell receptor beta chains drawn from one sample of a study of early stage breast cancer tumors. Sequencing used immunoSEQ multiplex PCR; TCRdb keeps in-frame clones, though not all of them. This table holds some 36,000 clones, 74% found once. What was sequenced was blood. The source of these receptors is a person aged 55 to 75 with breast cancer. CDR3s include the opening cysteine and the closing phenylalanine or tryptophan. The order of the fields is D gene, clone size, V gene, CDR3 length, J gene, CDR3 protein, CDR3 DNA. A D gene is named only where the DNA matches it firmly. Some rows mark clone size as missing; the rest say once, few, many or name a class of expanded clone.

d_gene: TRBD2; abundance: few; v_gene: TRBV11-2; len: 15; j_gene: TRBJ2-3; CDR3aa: CASSRIPGRADTQYF; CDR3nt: TGTGCCAGCAGCCGGATACCAGGGAGGGCAGATACGCAGTATTTT
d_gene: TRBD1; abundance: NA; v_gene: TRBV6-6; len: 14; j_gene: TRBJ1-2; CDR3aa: CASSYSTGGYGYTF; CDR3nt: TGTGCCAGCAGTTACTCGACAGGGGGTTATGGCTACACCTTC
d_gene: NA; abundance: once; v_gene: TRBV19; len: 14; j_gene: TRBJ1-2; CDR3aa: CASSIQGTLYGYTF; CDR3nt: TGTGCCAGTAGTATCCAGGGGACTCTCTATGGCTACACCTTC
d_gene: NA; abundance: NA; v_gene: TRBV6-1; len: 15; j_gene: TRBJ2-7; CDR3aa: CASRPKRGSSYEQYF; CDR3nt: TGTGCCAGCAGGCCAAAAAGAGGGTCCTCCTACGAGCAGTACTTC
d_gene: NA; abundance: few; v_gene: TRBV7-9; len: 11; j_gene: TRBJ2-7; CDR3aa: CASSLSYEQYF; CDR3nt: TGTGCCAGCAGCTTAAGTTACGAGCAGTACTTC
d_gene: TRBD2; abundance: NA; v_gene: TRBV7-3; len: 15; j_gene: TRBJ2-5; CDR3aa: CASSLRGLAGETQYF; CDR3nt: TGTGCCAGCAGCTTAAGGGGTTTAGCGGGAGAGACCCAGTACTTC
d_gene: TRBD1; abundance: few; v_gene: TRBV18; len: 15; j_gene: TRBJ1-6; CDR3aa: CASSPDRTGNSPLHF; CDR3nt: TGTGCCAGCTCACCAGACAGGACAGGGAATTCACCCCTCCACTTT
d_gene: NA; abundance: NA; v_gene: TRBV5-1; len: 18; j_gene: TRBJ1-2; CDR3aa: CASSFREPGRRGGYGYTF; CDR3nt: TGCGCCAGCAGCTTTCGGGAGCCGGGACGGAGAGGAGGCTATGGCTACACCTTC
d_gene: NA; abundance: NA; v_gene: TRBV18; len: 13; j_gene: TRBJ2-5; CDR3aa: CASSPNVQETQYF; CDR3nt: TGTGCCAGCTCACCGAACGTCCAAGAGACCCAGTACTTC
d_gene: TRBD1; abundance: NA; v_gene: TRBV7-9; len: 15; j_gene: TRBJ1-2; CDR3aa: CASSSPGQGGPGYTF; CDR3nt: TGTGCCAGCAGCTCACCGGGACAGGGAGGTCCTGGCTACACCTTC
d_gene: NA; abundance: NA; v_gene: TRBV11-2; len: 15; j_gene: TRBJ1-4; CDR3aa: CASSSGAGRLEKLFF; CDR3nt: TGTGCCAGCAGCTCAGGGGCAGGGCGCCTTGAAAAACTGTTTTTT
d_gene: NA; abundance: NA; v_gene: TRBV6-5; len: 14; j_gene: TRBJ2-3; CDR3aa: CASTKRGKGDTQYF; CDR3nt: TGTGCCAGCACCAAGAGGGGCAAGGGAGATACGCAGTATTTT
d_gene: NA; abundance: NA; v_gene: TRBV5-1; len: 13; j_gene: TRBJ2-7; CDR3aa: CASSRDGSYEQYF; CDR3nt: TGCGCCAGCAGTCGGGACGGATCCTACGAGCAGTACTTC
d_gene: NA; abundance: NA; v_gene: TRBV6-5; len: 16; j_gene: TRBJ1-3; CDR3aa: CASSYRGQSSGNTIYF; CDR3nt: TGTGCCAGCAGTTACCGGGGCCAAAGCTCTGGAAACACCATATATTTT
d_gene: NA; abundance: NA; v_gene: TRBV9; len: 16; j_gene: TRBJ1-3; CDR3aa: CASSVAFVPSGNTIYF; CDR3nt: TGTGCCAGCAGCGTAGCTTTCGTACCCTCTGGAAACACCATATATTTT
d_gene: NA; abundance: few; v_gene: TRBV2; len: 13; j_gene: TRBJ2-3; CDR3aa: CASKGDGARTQYF; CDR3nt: TGTGCCAGCAAGGGGGACGGGGCGAGGACGCAGTATTTT
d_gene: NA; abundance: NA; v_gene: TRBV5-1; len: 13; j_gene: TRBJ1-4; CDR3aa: CASSPGGTKKLFF; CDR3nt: TGCGCCAGCAGCCCCGGCGGGACCAAAAAACTGTTTTTT
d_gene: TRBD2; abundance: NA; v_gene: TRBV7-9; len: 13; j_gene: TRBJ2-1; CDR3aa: CASIPSGSGEQFF; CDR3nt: TGTGCCAGCATCCCTAGCGGGAGTGGTGAGCAGTTCTTC